Following are 24 T cell receptor beta chains from one sample sequenced in a study of cytomegalovirus exposure and HLA in healthy donors (dated by TCRdb to the late 2010s). The method behind the library was the immunoSEQ multiplex PCR assay. A mixture of 60 forward primers for TCR Vbeta segments and 13 reverse primers for TCR Jbeta segments was used in the multiplex PCR. TCRdb provides this immuneACCESS table in a form limited to in-frame rearrangements. Some clones are lacking; in checked studies, under half of them reflect an unresolved V gene, and why the rest are absent is not known. This sample is represented by about 170,000 clones; around four fifths of them were singletons. The ten biggest clones cover 3.1% of the sample. Material for sequencing was PBMCs. Receptors originate from a female donor in good health and CMV-seronegative.

The rearrangement links TRBV29-1 to TRBJ2-5, with 10 bases lining up with TRBD1. The germline V gene has CDR1 SQVTM and CDR2 ANQGSEA. Trimming at V came to 8 bases and at J to 4 bases, leaving 4 bases not matched to a gene. This CDR3 spans 12 amino acids. The CDR3, as DNA: TGCAGCCTCGGACAGGGGGGAGAGACCCAGTACTTC. It codes for CSLGQGGETQYF.

V and J are TRBV7-2 and TRBJ2-1, with 7 bases aligning to TRBD1. Trimming took 5 bases from V and 8 from J; bases not matched to a gene: 6. The CDR3 is made up of 13 amino acids. Germline V gives CDR1 SGHTA, CDR2 FQGNSA. The chain's CDR3 is CASSHPTGDEQFF. As DNA, the CDR3 is TGTGCCAGCAGCCATCCTACAGGGGATGAGCAGTTCTTC. Filled out from reference TRBV7-2 and TRBJ2-1, the complete variable domain reads GAGVSQSPSNKVTEKGKDVELRCDPISGHTALYWYRQSLGQGLEFLIYFQGNSAPDKSGLPSDRFSAERTGGSVSTLTIQRTQQEDSAVYLCASSHPTGDEQFFGPGTRLTVL.

This clone was counted a single time. The chain recombines TRBV7-2 with TRBJ2-7, with 14 bases that match TRBD2. V was pared by 5 bases and J by 3 bases, with 3 bases of the junction left unmatched. The CDR3 spans 15 residues. CDR1 and CDR2 (germline): SGHTA, FQGNSA. This CDR3 is CASSPGLAGGYEQYF. Here the CDR3 DNA reads TGTGCCAGCAGCCCCGGACTAGCGGGAGGCTACGAGCAGTACTTC.

The chain carries TRBV27 and TRBJ1-1; D remains unclear. Germline V gene data show CDR1 as MNHEY and CDR2 as SMNVEV (reference sequence). The CDR3 is made up of 13 amino acids. Trimming pared 8 bases from V and 1 base from J, leaving 11 bases between. In DNA form, the CDR3 reads TGTGCCAGCGGAAGAACGGGGAACACTGAAGCTTTCTTT. Translated, it gives CASGRTGNTEAFF.

V is TRBV27 and J is TRBJ2-3, with no clear D. This CDR3 is 15 amino acids long. Germline-derived CDR1 and CDR2 are MNHEY and SMNVEV (reference sequence). V lost 4 bases to trimming and J lost 5 bases, with 16 bases between them. CDR3 bases: TGTGCCAGCAGTTATCTGGAGACGGTCGGAGATACGCAGTATTTT. It codes for CASSYLETVGDTQYF.

Comments on this clone: Other nucleotide sequences in the sample specify the same CDR3. The rearrangement joins TRBV9 to TRBJ2-3; no definite D call. The CDR3 contains 14 residues. CDR1 and CDR2 (germline): SGDLS, YYNGEE. V lost 0 bases to trimming and J lost 3 bases, with 8 bases between them. Here the CDR3 reads CASSVGSGTDTQYF. The CDR3 bases are TGTGCCAGCAGCGTAGGGTCGGGTACAGATACGCAGTATTTT.

The CDR3 reads CASSYSKQAVGYTF. The CDR3 DNA reads as TGTGCCAGCAGTTACTCGAAACAGGCTGTTGGCTACACCTTC. J is TRBJ1-2 and V is TRBV6-5, with a possible D match to TRBD1 (5 bases). CDR1 and CDR2 (germline): MNHEY, SVGAGI. The V end lost 0 bases, the J end lost 7 bases, and 12 bases lay between the germline ends. The CDR3 sequence is 14 residues long.

This chain connects TRBV14 to TRBJ1-1; D gene uncertain. CDR1 is SGHDN, CDR2 FVKESK, per germline. V was shortened by 4 bases and J by 4 bases, with 13 bases between the two germline ends. The CDR3 has 14 amino acids. CDR3 residues: CASSPEVPGTEAFF. CDR3 in DNA: TGTGCCAGCAGCCCGGAAGTCCCGGGCACTGAAGCTTTCTTT.

The CDR3 nucleotides are TGCGCCAGCAGTGTGGTTAGCGCTGCGCCCTACGAGCAGTACTTC. Amino acid sequence: CASSVVSAAPYEQYF. The chain links TRBV10-1 to TRBJ2-7, with a possible D match to TRBD2 (5 bases). Germline V gene sequence: CDR1 WNHNN, CDR2 SYGVQD (reference sequence). The CDR3 is made up of 15 amino acids. Trimming took off 4 bases at V and 2 bases at J, with 15 bases between the two ends.

A remark on this clone: The identical CDR3 is also encoded by other nucleotide sequences in the sample. The chain uses TRBV7-9 and TRBJ2-7; 7 bases are shared with TRBD1. CDR1 is SEHNR, CDR2 FQNEAQ, per germline (reference sequence). The CDR3 sequence is 15 residues long. J was trimmed by 6 bases and V by 0 bases; bases with no gene match: 8. This CDR3 reads CASSLAGRQGPEQYF. CDR3 sequence (DNA): TGTGCCAGCAGCTTAGCGGGCCGACAGGGCCCCGAGCAGTACTTC.

The chain recombines TRBV5-8 with TRBJ1-1; 8 bases are a match to TRBD1. This CDR3 region has 13 residues. Germline CDR1 SGHTS, CDR2 YDEGEE. The trim removed 7 bases at V and 0 bases at J, leaving 2 bases unmatched. The CDR3 loop is CASQGAMNTEAFF. The CDR3 DNA reads TGTGCCAGCCAGGGGGCCATGAACACTGAAGCTTTCTTT.

This rearrangement joins TRBV5-1 to TRBJ2-1, with 10 nucleotides matching TRBD1. CDR1 and CDR2 (germline): SGHRS, YFSETQ. J gave up 2 bases and V 4 bases, and 3 bases lay outside the gene matches. The CDR3 loop spans 15 amino acids. CDR3 in DNA: TGCGCCAGCAGCATAGGGACAGGGGCCTACAATGAGCAGTTCTTC. Translating gives CASSIGTGAYNEQFF.

V and J are TRBV6-1 and TRBJ2-7, with a weak D call TRBD2 (6 bases). With 4 bases removed from V and 8 bases from J, the gap between germline ends came to 18 bases. The CDR3 is 14 residues long. CDR1 is MNHNS, CDR2 SASEGT, per germline. Here the CDR3 reads CASSATWTGDQQYF. The DNA for the CDR3 is TGTGCCAGCAGTGCCACGTGGACGGGAGACCAGCAGTACTTC.

Only a few counts were recorded for this clone. This chain links TRBV7-6 with TRBJ2-1; 8 nucleotides match TRBD1. The CDR3 is 16 amino acids. Germline trimming cut 2 bases from V and 4 bases from J; bases unmatched to any gene: 7. Per the germline V gene, CDR1 is SGHVS and CDR2 is FNYEAQ. The CDR3 protein is CASSLQGANTYNEQFF. The CDR3 nucleotides are TGTGCCAGCAGCTTACAGGGGGCTAACACTTACAATGAGCAGTTCTTC.

V gene TRBV11-2 combines with J gene TRBJ1-2, with 8 nucleotides matching TRBD1. This CDR3 comprises 13 residues. Germline values: CDR1 SGHAT, CDR2 FQNNGV. The trim removed 5 bases at V and 5 bases at J, leaving 4 bases unmatched. CDR3: CASSEQGGYGYTF. CDR3 nucleotide sequence: TGTGCCAGCAGCGAACAGGGGGGGTATGGCTACACCTTC.

The V gene is TRBV7-9, the J gene TRBJ2-7; TRBD1 matches 11 bases. V trimming: 9 bases; J trimming: 7 bases; junction bases outside the gene matches: 8. This CDR3 has 13 residues. Germline lookup yields CDR1 SEHNR and CDR2 FQNEAQ (reference sequence). CDR3 DNA: TGTGCCAGTAGACGGACAGGGGGCGGGGAGCAGTACTTC. This encodes CASRRTGGGEQYF.

This chain uses TRBV29-1 with TRBJ2-3; 9 bases line up with TRBD2. CDR1 and CDR2 (germline): SQVTM, ANQGSEA. CDR3 length equals 15 residues. V dropped 4 bases and J dropped 2; count of bases not matched to a gene: 7. The CDR3 protein is CSVAERGAPTDTQYF. The CDR3 bases are TGCAGCGTTGCTGAGCGGGGGGCCCCCACAGATACGCAGTATTTT.

This clone was seen just once. This chain uses TRBV5-1 with TRBJ2-5; D possibly corresponds to TRBD2 (6 bases). The CDR3 length is 15 residues. V was clipped by 3 bases and J by 1 base, with 13 bases between them. The germline V gene encodes CDR1 SGHRS and CDR2 YFSETQ. The DNA for the CDR3 is TGCGCCAGCAGCTCTACACCCGGGAGCCAAGAGACCCAGTACTTC. As protein: CASSSTPGSQETQYF.

The chain joins TRBV5-1 to TRBJ2-3, with D possibly matching TRBD2 (6 bases). Germline values: CDR1 SGHRS, CDR2 YFSETQ. V was trimmed by 3 bases and J by 6 bases, leaving 14 bases between them. The CDR3 extends over 14 amino acids. CDR3 nucleotides: TGCGCCAGCAGCTCACTAGGGACTTATGATACGCAGTATTTT. This encodes CASSSLGTYDTQYF.

The chain's CDR3 is CASSVSGLTHNEQFF. CDR3 in DNA: TGTGCCAGCAGCGTTTCTGGACTGACCCACAATGAGCAGTTCTTC. The gene calls are TRBV9 and TRBJ2-1, with D perhaps matching TRBD2 (5 bases). The CDR3 loop spans 15 amino acids. Germline-derived CDR1 and CDR2 are SGDLS and YYNGEE. V lost 2 bases and J 5 bases, leaving 14 bases between the germline ends.

The chain carries TRBV28 and TRBJ2-7; a possible D gene is TRBD1 (6 bases). Germline values: CDR1 MDHEN, CDR2 SYDVKM. The CDR3 runs 13 residues. The V and J ends lost 4 bases and 0 bases respectively, with 7 bases between them. CDR3 residues: CASSSGASYEQYF. For the CDR3, the DNA is TGTGCCAGCAGTTCAGGGGCCTCCTACGAGCAGTACTTC.

The chain employs TRBV4-1 and TRBJ2-4; the match to TRBD1 covers 7 bases. Trimming cost V 0 bases and J 5 bases; bases outside gene matches: 7. CDR1 is MGHRA and CDR2 is YSYEKL in the germline V gene. This CDR3 spans 16 amino acids. CDR3 amino acids: CASSQEWRGGENIQYF. CDR3 coding DNA: TGCGCCAGCAGCCAAGAGTGGAGAGGGGGCGAAAACATTCAGTACTTC.

The chain links TRBV7-9 to TRBJ2-7; D not resolved. Germline CDR1 reads SEHNR; CDR2 reads FQNEAQ (reference sequence). The CDR3 loop spans 14 amino acids. The V end was cut by 1 base, the J end by 0 bases, with 7 bases between. The CDR3 nucleotides are TGTGCCAGCAGCTTAGTGGTGAGCTCCTACGAGCAGTACTTC. This translates into CASSLVVSSYEQYF.

The chain uses TRBV28 and TRBJ2-7; 8 bases fit TRBD1. Per the germline V gene, CDR1 is MDHEN and CDR2 is SYDVKM. Germline trimming cut 7 bases from V and 3 bases from J; bases unmatched to any gene: 11. This CDR3 has 15 amino acids. This CDR3 reads CASTQGQGAFYEQYF. The CDR3 DNA reads as TGTGCCAGCACCCAAGGGCAGGGGGCTTTCTACGAGCAGTACTTC.